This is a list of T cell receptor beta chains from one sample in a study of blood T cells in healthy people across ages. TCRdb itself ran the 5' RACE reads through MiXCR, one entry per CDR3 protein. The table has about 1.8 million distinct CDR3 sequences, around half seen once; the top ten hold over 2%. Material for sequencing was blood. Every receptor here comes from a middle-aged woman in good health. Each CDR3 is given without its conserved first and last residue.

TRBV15	ATSLRTGLAETQY
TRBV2	ASSPRGLAGAGRTDTQY
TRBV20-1	SASVFDPDTQY
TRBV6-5	ASSPSGTGVYNEQF
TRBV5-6	ASSLLDGQSSPLH
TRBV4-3	ASSQSALAKNIQY
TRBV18	ASSPPTKGLDGYT
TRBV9	ASSGYDRGYT
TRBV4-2	ASSLQTSGVDEQF
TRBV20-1	SAPPPVGYNSPLH
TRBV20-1	SARYHRGPTYEQY
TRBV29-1	SVVGASLDTQY
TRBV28	ATQDYNEQF
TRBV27	ASSLYTGSSYNEQY
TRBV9	ASSEGQTGYGYT
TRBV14	ASSHGGAVQETQY
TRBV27	ASSDRANNEKLF
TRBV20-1	SATLASSYNEQF
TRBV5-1	ASSPLWTGDSNYGYT
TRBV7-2	ASTLARTGLSDTQY
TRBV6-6	ASSYSRTGRDGYT
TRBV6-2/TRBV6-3	ASRSWGSSTDTQY
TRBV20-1	SANSGGEETQY
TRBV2	ASSEEGQGLGYT
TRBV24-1	ATSGLGRVDQETQY
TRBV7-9	AGYQGGDTQY
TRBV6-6	ASHDYGYT
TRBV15	ATSRDGRRGASYNEQF